The T cell receptor (beta chain) described here comes from a study of CD8 T cells in Susac syndrome (dated by TCRdb to about 2019). Regarding the study in general: Of the Susac syndrome patients who were sequenced, six had clinically active disease and eight or nine were in clinical remission. Susac syndrome patients were therapy-naive, on corticosteroids (some also receiving IVIg), or on IVIg alone at blood withdrawal. Whether CD8+ T cell activation and differentiation in Susac syndrome was antigen driven was tested using repertoire sequencing. CD8+ T cell repertoire clonality was compared between 11 to 12 healthy donors, around 14 Susac syndrome patients and fewer than 19 multiple sclerosis patients.

This clonotype was seen only once. It lacks a known antigen. Base qualities were left out, and no much larger clone turns up one base away. A lone read is weak support. Study-wide findings and limitations: Approximately 17 and five Susac-specific public clones were found in the total CD8+ and CD8+ TEMRA repertoires, respectively. The TCR sequencing and HLA analysis was acknowledged to have included a relatively small number of individuals. Clonal expansion was seen in Susac syndrome CD8+ repertoires, peaking in CD8+ TEMRA cells and being greater in clinically active patients than in remitting ones.

RNA was extracted using the RNeasy kit, and roughly 0.5 to 1 microgram was reverse transcribed with random hexamers. The immunoSEQ multiplex PCR assay, covering 54 Vbeta and 13 Jbeta segments, was used to amplify TCR beta CDR3 regions. PCR amplification bias was corrected by using a synthetic template baseline for primer optimization and computational correction. The published analysis was carried out like this. Reads were annotated to V, D and J genes according to IMGT and were analyzed with immunoSEQ Analyzer, with only productive sequences retained. To calculate clonality, Shannon entropy was normalized by log2 of the number of productive unique sequences and then subtracted from one. For each patient and control, public and private clones were evaluated among the 100 most prevalent clones. Clones were defined as Susac-specific if absent from the healthy and MS cohorts, from over a thousand published viral clones and from other ImmuneACCESS disease sequences. The public reads were reanalyzed by TCRdb: fastp trimming at Q25, MiXCR alignment, in-frame beta chains only. Identical CDR3 protein sequences are pooled into one entry, listed with their most common genes and DNA. TCRdb, not the original authors, processed these V and J calls. The sample yields roughly 130,000 distinct CDR3 sequences; roughly 94% were counted once. Around 0.28% of the sample lies in the top ten.

Peripheral blood CD8+ and CD4+ T cells from healthy donors, Susac syndrome patients and multiple sclerosis patients were profiled by high-throughput TCR beta sequencing. The Susac syndrome patients fulfilled recently defined diagnostic criteria for either definite or probable disease. Bulk CD8+ and CD4+ T cells were purified magnetically by negative isolation, whereas CD8+ TEMRA cells were enriched by FACS. Blood was drawn into EDTA tubes, processed within 24 hours, and PBMCs were isolated by density gradient centrifugation. PBMCs intended for TCR sequencing were cryopreserved in liquid nitrogen and were subsequently thawed in a 37 degrees C water bath. The sorted or isolated CD4+, CD8+ and CD8+ TEMRA cells reached a purity of at least 90%. The TCR comes from a human donor with Susac syndrome. The sequenced sample was CD8+ T cells from PBMCs.

The DNA reads as follows: TGCAGCGTTGCGGCAGGGGCCGGGGAGCTGTTTTTT. Protein translation: CSVAAGAGELFF. The chain couples TRBV29-1 to TRBJ2-2; matching of 6 bases hints at TRBD1 as the D gene. The CDR3 has 12 amino acids, counting the end cysteine and phenylalanine. The only DNA kept is the CDR3, 36 bases in frame from the first base. V is clipped by 4 bases and J by 6 bases, and the sequence between their germline boundaries is 9 bases long. Taken from the germline V gene, the CDR1 and CDR2 loops are SQVTM and ANQGSEA.